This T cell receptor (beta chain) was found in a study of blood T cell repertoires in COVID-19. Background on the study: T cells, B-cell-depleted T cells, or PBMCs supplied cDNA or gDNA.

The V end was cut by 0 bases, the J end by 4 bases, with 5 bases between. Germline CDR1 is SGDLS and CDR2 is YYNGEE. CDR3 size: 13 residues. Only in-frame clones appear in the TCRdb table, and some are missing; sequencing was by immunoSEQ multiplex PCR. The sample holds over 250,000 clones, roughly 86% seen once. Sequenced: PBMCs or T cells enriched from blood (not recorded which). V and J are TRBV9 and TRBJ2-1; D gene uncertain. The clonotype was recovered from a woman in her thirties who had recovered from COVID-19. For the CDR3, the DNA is TGTGCCAGCAGCGTAGACGGTTACAATGAGCAGTTCTTC. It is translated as CASSVDGYNEQFF. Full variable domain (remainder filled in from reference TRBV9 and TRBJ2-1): DSGVTQTPKHLITATGQRVTLRCSPRSGDLSVYWYQQSLDQGLQFLIQYYNGEERAKGNILERFSAQQFPDLHSELNLSSLELGDSALYFCASSVDGYNEQFFGPGTRLTVL.